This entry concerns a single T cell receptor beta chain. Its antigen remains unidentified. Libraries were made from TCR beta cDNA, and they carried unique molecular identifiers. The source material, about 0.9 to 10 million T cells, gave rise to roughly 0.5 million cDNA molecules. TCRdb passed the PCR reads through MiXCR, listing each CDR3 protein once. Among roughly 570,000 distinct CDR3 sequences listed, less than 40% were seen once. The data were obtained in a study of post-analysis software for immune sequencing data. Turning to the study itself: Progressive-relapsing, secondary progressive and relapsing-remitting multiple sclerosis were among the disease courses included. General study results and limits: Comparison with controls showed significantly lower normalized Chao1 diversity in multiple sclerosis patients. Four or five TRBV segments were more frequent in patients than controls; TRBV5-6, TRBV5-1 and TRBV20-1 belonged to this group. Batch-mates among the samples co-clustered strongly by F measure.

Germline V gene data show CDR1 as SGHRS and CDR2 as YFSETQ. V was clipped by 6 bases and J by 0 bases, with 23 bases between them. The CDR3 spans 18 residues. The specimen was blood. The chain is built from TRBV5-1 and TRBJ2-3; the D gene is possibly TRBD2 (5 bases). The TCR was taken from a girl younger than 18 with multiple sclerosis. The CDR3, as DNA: TGCGCCAGCATGCCCCCCCGGGAACGGAATCGAAGCACAGATACGCAGTATTTT. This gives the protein CASMPPRERNRSTDTQYF.